These T cell receptor beta chains were read from a single sample in a study of control samples from healthy donors and cancer patients. Some clones are missing from TCRdb's copy, which holds only in-frame ones; the method was immunoSEQ multiplex PCR. This table has about 94,000 clones, about nine tenths appearing once. Specimen: blood. The receptors here all came from a woman younger than 35 in good health. Both conserved end residues are part of each CDR3. The D gene is left open where the match is weak. Rows may omit the clone size; those that give it use once, few, many or a size class.

cdr3_nt cdr3_aa d_call clone_size j_call v_call
TGTGCCAGCAGCCCATTCCGGGTTGGGGACAGTGGCTACGAGCAGTACTTC CASSPFRVGDSGYEQYF TRBD1 - TRBJ2-7 TRBV14
TGTGCCACCAGTGATGCCAGGGGCGTAGGCAATCAGCCCCAGCATTTT CATSDARGVGNQPQHF - - TRBJ1-5 TRBV24-1
TGTGCCATCAGTGTCCAGCGGGGAGAGAACGAGCAGTACTTC CAISVQRGENEQYF TRBD2 - TRBJ2-7 TRBV10-3
TGTGCCAGCAGCCGCGGGCAGCAAGAGACCCAGTACTTC CASSRGQQETQYF - - TRBJ2-5 TRBV7-8
TGTGCCAGCAGCTATGGACCCACGGGGGAAACCCAGTACTTC CASSYGPTGETQYF - - TRBJ2-5 TRBV7-2
TGTGCCAGCAGCTTAGATGGCAAGTCCATCTATGGCTACACCTTC CASSLDGKSIYGYTF - once TRBJ1-2 TRBV7-9
TGTGCTAGTGGTTTGGGACTCCTTAGAGGCGAGCAGTACTTC CASGLGLLRGEQYF - - TRBJ2-7 TRBV12-5
TGTGCCAGCAGCCAAGTGGATCTAGCGGGGAACTACGAGCAGTACTTC CASSQVDLAGNYEQYF TRBD2 - TRBJ2-7 TRBV14
TGTGCCAGCAGCTTGGGGGGCGAAAATGAAAAACTGTTTTTT CASSLGGENEKLFF - once TRBJ1-4 TRBV11-2
TGTGCCAGAAACCTAGGTCGACACACTGAAGCTTTCTTT CARNLGRHTEAFF - - TRBJ1-1 TRBV7-5
TGTGCCAGCAGCGTAGGGCCATACACTGAAGCTTTCTTT CASSVGPYTEAFF - - TRBJ1-1 TRBV9
TGTGCCAGCAGTGAAGGGAGGGTGGATACGCAGTATTTT CASSEGRVDTQYF - - TRBJ2-3 TRBV6-1
TGTGCCAGCAGCGGACAGGGATCCTATAATTCACCCCTCCACTTT CASSGQGSYNSPLHF TRBD1 - TRBJ1-6 TRBV9
TGTGCCAGCAGCTTTCGGGGGTCTAATGAAAAACTGTTTTTT CASSFRGSNEKLFF - - TRBJ1-4 TRBV7-9
TGTGCCAGCAGCTCAGGATCGGGACAGGGGAGCTACGAGCAGTACTTC CASSSGSGQGSYEQYF TRBD1 - TRBJ2-7 TRBV7-9
TGCGCCAGCAGGGAACAGGGGGTCGATTACACTGAAGCTTTCTTT CASREQGVDYTEAFF TRBD1 - TRBJ1-1 TRBV4-1
TGTGCCAGCAGACAGGGGAACTATGGCTACACCTTC CASRQGNYGYTF TRBD1 - TRBJ1-2 TRBV5-4
TGTGCCAGCAGTGAAGCGGCAGGGTATACAACTAATGAAAAACTGTTTTTT CASSEAAGYTTNEKLFF - - TRBJ1-4 TRBV6-1
TGTGCCAGCGCGAGGAACAGGGACAACGAGCAGTACTTC CASARNRDNEQYF - - TRBJ2-7 TRBV6-5
TGTGCCGGAAGAGTGAACACTGAAGCTTTCTTT CAGRVNTEAFF - once TRBJ1-1 TRBV6-5
TGCAGCGTTGAACGGGCCGACACCGGGGAGCTGTTTTTT CSVERADTGELFF - - TRBJ2-2 TRBV29-1
TGTGCCAGCAGCGAATCAACTAGCGGGGTTCATTCAGATACGCAGTATTTT CASSESTSGVHSDTQYF TRBD2 - TRBJ2-3 TRBV7-6
TGTGCCAGTAGTGTCCAGGGGAACACTGAAGCTTTCTTT CASSVQGNTEAFF - - TRBJ1-1 TRBV19
TGCGCCAGCAGTGAGCCAGGGGGAACCGGGGAGCTGTTTTTT CASSEPGGTGELFF TRBD1 few TRBJ2-2 TRBV10-1
TGTGCCAGCAGTTACGACTTCGGGGGCACTGAAGCTTTCTTT CASSYDFGGTEAFF - - TRBJ1-1 TRBV6-5
TGCGCCAGCAGCGACCCGACGGACCACCAAGAGACCCAGTACTTC CASSDPTDHQETQYF - - TRBJ2-5 TRBV5-1